This TCR beta chain was recovered during a study of OX40 agonist ivuxolimab in advanced cancers. Overall study results and limits: Some patients without response likewise showed low normalized clonal expansion. CD4+ and CD8+ T cells in blood underwent clonal expansion by week 6 at 0.1 to 3.0 mg/kg.

Between the trimmed V and J ends, which lost 1 base and 5 bases, there was a span of 12 bases. Germline CDR1 SGHKS, CDR2 YYEKEE (reference sequence). CDR3 length: 14 amino acids. A remark on this clone: The antigen remains undetermined.

Using immunoSEQ multiplex PCR, the repertoire was profiled, and TCRdb retains in-frame clones only, with some absent. Here the sample spans more than 65,000 clones, about 87% being singletons. This TCR was recovered from an adult with an advanced solid tumor such as melanoma, head and neck, liver or kidney cancer. The sample in question was CD4+ or CD8+ T cells sorted from blood, obtained in a trial of the OX40 agonist ivuxolimab. This sequence joins TRBV5-5 and TRBJ2-5; maybe TRBD1 (6 bases). In DNA, the CDR3 is TGTGCCAGCAGCTTGCAAACAGGGTCGGAGACCCAGTACTTC. Protein sequence: CASSLQTGSETQYF.